This T cell receptor beta chain was sequenced for a study of blood T cell repertoires in COVID-19. Looking at the study overall: From the United States, Italy and Spain came samples of acute and convalescent COVID-19. PBMCs, B-cell-depleted T cells, or T cells were the source of the cDNA or gDNA that made up the material.

The germline gives CDR1 SGHRS, CDR2 YFSETQ. This CDR3 has 16 residues. The J segment lost 7 bases and the V segment lost 4 bases, leaving 9 bases of the junction unmatched. Source study methods: The assay estimated nucleated cells by amplifying reference gene primers. TCRdb keeps only in-frame clones here, not all; method: immunoSEQ multiplex PCR. That table is the source of V, J and clone size, and D and trimming were worked out from the DNA. The sample holds about 49,000 clones; roughly 89% are singletons and the top ten take over 10%. The sample was peripheral blood. The chain has TRBV5-1 and TRBJ2-1; 12 positions agree with TRBD2. The receptor's source is an elderly man with acute or convalescent COVID-19. The CDR3 DNA follows: TGCGCCAGCAGCCTGGCGACTAGCGGGGGTTTAAATGAGCAGTTCTTC. Encoded protein: CASSLATSGGLNEQFF.